Below are 7 T cell receptor beta chains sequenced from a single sample in a study of regulatory T cells in long-lasting Graves disease. Time point given: persistent/refractory GD, antithyroid drugs over 5 years with positive TRAb. The TCR library used RNA extracted from PBMCs. Construction of TCR beta libraries relied on iRepertoire HTBI primers and on Arm-PCR targeting CDR3 regions. TCRdb re-called the multiplex PCR reads with MiXCR, one entry per CDR3 protein. The sample has roughly 430,000 distinct CDR3 sequences, 21% seen once. Sequenced here: peripheral blood mononuclear cells (PBMCs), sampled when the disease was refractory, from a patient treated with antithyroid drugs. Receptors were obtained from a female donor with Graves disease.

This clonotype was recorded a few times. The rearrangement uses TRBV20-1 and TRBJ2-7; TRBD1 agrees at 10 bases. Germline CDR1 is DFQATT and CDR2 is SNEGSKA (reference sequence). J was trimmed by 5 bases and V by 8 bases; bases with no gene match: 9. CDR3 length equals 13 residues. DNA for the CDR3: TGCAGTTCCTTGGGACAGGGGAGCCACGAGCAGTACTTC. Translation: CSSLGQGSHEQYF.

This clonotype was recorded at least ten times. The chain combines TRBV6-1 with TRBJ1-1; D possibly corresponds to TRBD1 (5 bases). Trimming stripped 9 bases from V and 0 bases from J, with 8 bases between. The CDR3 extends over 12 amino acids. CDR1 is MNHNS, CDR2 SASEGT, per germline. The CDR3 DNA reads TGTGCCAGTGGACACCTGAACACTGAAGCTTTCTTT. Translated: CASGHLNTEAFF.

V gene TRBV29-1 combines with J gene TRBJ2-7; 10 nucleotides align to TRBD1. The CDR3 is 14 residues long. Trimming cost V 2 bases and J 1 base; bases outside gene matches: 2. CDR1 and CDR2 (germline): SQVTM, ANQGSEA. The CDR3 reads CSVESGQGSYEQYF. DNA for the CDR3: TGCAGCGTTGAATCGGGACAGGGGTCCTACGAGCAGTACTTC.

The chain employs TRBV12-3 or TRBV12-4 and TRBJ1-2; 7 nucleotides agree with TRBD1. The V and J ends lost 4 bases and 3 bases, in that order; junction bases with no gene match: 17. There are 18 residues in the CDR3. The CDR3, as DNA: TGTGCCAGCAGTTCCCTTGACAGGGAAAAGGATGTGGACTATGGCTACACCTTC. Translation gives CASSSLDREKDVDYGYTF.

This clonotype appeared many times. The chain uses TRBV20-1 and TRBJ2-7; D is possibly TRBD2 (5 bases). The V end was cut by 3 bases, the J end by 6 bases, with 12 bases between. CDR1 is DFQATT and CDR2 is SNEGSKA in the germline V gene (reference sequence). This CDR3 region has 12 residues. The CDR3 nucleotides read TGCAGTGCTAGGACGCCCCGGGGCGAGCAGTACTTC. Translating it yields CSARTPRGEQYF.

V is TRBV5-6 and J is TRBJ2-1, with D possibly called TRBD1 or TRBD2 (5 bases each). The length of the CDR3 is 13 residues. From germline, CDR1 is SGHDT and CDR2 YYEEEE. V was clipped by 0 bases and J by 7 bases, with 8 bases between them. CDR3 DNA: TGTGCCAGCAGCTTGGCCGAGGGGAATGAGCAGTTCTTC. Translation: CASSLAEGNEQFF.

This clonotype came up many times. The chain is built from TRBV28 and TRBJ1-5; D is uncertain. Germline CDR1 MDHEN, CDR2 SYDVKM. The CDR3 contains 16 residues. Between the trimmed V and J ends, which lost 7 bases and 0 bases, there was a span of 16 bases. The CDR3 loop reads CASKGYLGYSNQPQHF. CDR3 in DNA: TGTGCCAGCAAGGGTTATTTGGGCTATAGCAATCAGCCCCAGCATTTT.